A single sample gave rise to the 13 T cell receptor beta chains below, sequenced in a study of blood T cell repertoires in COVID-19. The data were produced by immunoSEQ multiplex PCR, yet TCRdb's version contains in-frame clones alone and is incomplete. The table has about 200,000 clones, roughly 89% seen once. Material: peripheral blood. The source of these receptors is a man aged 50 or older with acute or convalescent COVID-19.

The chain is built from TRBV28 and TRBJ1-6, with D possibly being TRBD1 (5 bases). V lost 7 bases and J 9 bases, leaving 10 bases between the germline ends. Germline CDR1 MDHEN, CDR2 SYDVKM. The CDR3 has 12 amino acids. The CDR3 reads CASNGGFSPLHF. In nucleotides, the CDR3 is TGTGCCAGCAACGGGGGGTTTTCACCCCTCCACTTT.

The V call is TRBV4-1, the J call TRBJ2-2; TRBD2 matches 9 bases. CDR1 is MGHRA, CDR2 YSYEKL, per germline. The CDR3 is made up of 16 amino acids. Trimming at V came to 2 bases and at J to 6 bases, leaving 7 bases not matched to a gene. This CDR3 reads CASSQRTSVGSGELFF. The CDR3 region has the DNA TGCGCCAGCAGCCAACGGACTAGCGTCGGATCCGGGGAGCTGTTTTTT.

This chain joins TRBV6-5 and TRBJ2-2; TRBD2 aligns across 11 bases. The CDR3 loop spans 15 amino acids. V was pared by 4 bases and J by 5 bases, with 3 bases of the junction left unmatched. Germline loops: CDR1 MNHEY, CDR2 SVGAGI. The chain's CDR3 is CASSFRLAGTGELFF. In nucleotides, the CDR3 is TGTGCCAGCAGTTTCAGACTAGCGGGGACCGGGGAGCTGTTTTTT.

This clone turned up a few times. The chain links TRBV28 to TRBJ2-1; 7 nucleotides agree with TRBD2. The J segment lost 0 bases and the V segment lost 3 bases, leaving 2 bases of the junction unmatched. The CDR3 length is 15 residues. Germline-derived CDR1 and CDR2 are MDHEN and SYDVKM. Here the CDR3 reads CASSLRGSSYNEQFF. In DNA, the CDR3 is TGTGCCAGCAGTTTGCGGGGGAGCTCCTACAATGAGCAGTTCTTC.

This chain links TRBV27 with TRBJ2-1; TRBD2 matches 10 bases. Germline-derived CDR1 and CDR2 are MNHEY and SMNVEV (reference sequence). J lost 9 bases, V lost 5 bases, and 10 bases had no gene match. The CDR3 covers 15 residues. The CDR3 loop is CASSPYDLAGVEQFF. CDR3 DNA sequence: TGTGCCAGCAGTCCGTACGACCTAGCGGGAGTTGAGCAGTTCTTC.

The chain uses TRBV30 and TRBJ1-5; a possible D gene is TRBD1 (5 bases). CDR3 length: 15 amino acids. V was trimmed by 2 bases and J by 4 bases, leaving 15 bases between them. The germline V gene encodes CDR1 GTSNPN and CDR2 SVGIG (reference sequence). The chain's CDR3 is CAWSIRGRGNQPQHF. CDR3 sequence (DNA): TGTGCCTGGAGTATTAGGGGAAGGGGAAATCAGCCCCAGCATTTT.

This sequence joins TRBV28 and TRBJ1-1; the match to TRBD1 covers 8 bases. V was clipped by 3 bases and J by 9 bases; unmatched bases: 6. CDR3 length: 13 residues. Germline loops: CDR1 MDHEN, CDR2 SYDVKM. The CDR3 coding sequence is TGTGCCAGCAGTTTTCGCACAGGGGGTCAAGCTTTCTTT. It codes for CASSFRTGGQAFF. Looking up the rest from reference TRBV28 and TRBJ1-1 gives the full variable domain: DVKVTQSSRYLVKRTGEKVFLECVQDMDHENMFWYRQDPGLGLRLIYFSYDVKMKEKGDIPEGYSVSREKKERFSLILESASTNQTSMYLCASSFRTGGQAFFGQGTRLTVV.

CDR3 DNA: TGTGCCAGCAGTCAGGACAGGGGATATGGCTACACCTTC. It yields the protein CASSQDRGYGYTF. This chain links TRBV13 with TRBJ1-2; 9 positions match TRBD1. V was clipped by 6 bases and J by 5 bases; unmatched bases: 4. Germline-derived CDR1 and CDR2 are PRHDT and FYEKMQ (reference sequence). The CDR3 is 13 residues long. The full variable domain, its missing parts supplied by reference TRBV13 and TRBJ1-2, is AAGVIQSPRHLIKEKRETATLKCYPIPRHDTVYWYQQGPGQDPQFLISFYEKMQSDKGSIPDRFSAQQFSDYHSELNMSSLELGDSALYFCASSQDRGYGYTFGSGTRLTVV.

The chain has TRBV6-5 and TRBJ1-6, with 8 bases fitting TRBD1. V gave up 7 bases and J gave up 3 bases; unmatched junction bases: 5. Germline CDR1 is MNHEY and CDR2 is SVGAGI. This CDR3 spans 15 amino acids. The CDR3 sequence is CASKRQGNYNSPLHF. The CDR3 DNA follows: TGTGCCAGCAAACGACAGGGGAACTATAATTCACCCCTCCACTTT.

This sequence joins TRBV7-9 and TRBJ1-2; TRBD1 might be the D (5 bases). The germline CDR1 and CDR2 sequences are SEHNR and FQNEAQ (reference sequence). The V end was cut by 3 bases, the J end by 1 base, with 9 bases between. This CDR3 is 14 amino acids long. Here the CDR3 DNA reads TGTGCCAGCAGCTTCAGCAGGGTTAACTATGGCTACACCTTC. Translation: CASSFSRVNYGYTF.

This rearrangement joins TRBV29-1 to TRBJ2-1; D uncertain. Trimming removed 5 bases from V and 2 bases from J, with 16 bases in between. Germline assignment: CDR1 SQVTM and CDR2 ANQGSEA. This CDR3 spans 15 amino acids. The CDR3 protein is CSVTSETRPYNEQFF. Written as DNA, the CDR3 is TGCAGCGTTACCTCCGAGACTCGCCCCTACAATGAGCAGTTCTTC.

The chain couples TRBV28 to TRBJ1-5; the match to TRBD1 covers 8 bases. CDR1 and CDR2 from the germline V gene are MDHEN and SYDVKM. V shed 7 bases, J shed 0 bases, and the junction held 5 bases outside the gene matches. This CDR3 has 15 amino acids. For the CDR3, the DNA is TGTGCCAGCATCATGACAGGGGATAGCAATCAGCCCCAGCATTTT. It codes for CASIMTGDSNQPQHF.

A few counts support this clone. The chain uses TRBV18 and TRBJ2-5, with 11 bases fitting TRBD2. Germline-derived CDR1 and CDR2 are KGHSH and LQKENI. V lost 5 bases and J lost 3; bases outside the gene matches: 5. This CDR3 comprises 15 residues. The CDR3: CASSRTSGYEETQYF. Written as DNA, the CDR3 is TGTGCCAGCTCAAGGACTAGCGGGTATGAAGAGACCCAGTACTTC.